Sequencing of this T cell receptor beta chain was carried out in a study of response to subunit inactivated influenza vaccine. The germline V gene has CDR1 SGHRS and CDR2 YFSETQ. The CDR3 is 16 amino acids. V shed 0 bases and J 3 bases; nucleotides not matched to a gene: 8. TCRdb re-analysed the RT-PCR reads in MiXCR, keeping a single row per CDR3 protein. The data show hundreds of thousands of distinct CDR3 sequences, 11% to 15% seen once. This clonotype was observed a handful of times. Its antigen remains unknown. Findings of the study overall: The authors suggested that few new T cells are recruited per seasonal influenza vaccination.

The receptor's source is a man in his fifties or sixties who received an inactivated influenza vaccine. V gene TRBV5-1 combines with J gene TRBJ2-7, with 8 bases fitting TRBD2. The starting material was PBMCs from blood, obtained roughly 2 weeks before vaccination. The CDR3 DNA is TGCGCCAGCAGCTTGGGAGCGGGAGAGACCCTCTACGAGCAGTACTTC. Translating gives CASSLGAGETLYEQYF.